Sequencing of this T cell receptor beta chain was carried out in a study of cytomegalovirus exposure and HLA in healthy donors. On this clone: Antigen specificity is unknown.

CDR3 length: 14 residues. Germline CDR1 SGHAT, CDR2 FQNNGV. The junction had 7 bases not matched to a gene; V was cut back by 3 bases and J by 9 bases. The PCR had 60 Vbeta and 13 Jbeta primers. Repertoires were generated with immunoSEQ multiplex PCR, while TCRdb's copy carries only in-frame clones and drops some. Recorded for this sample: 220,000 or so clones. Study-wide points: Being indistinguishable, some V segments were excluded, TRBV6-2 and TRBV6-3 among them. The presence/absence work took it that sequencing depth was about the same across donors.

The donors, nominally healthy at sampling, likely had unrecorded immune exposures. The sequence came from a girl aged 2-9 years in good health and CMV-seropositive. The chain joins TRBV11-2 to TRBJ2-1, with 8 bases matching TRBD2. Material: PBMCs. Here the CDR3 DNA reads TGTGCCAGCAGCTTCTTAATAGCGGGATCTGAGCAGTTCTTC. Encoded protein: CASSFLIAGSEQFF.